One and the same sample provided the 16 T cell receptor beta chains below, sequenced in a study of blood T cell repertoires in COVID-19. This table comes from immunoSEQ multiplex PCR, and its TCRdb copy is limited to in-frame clones, with some not included. The sample records just over 150,000 clones, roughly 85% being singletons. Specimen: peripheral blood. These receptors originate from a human donor with acute or convalescent COVID-19. The donor label of this sample is uncertain.

The chain recombines TRBV6-4 with TRBJ1-2, with TRBD1 matching 7 bases. The CDR3 loop spans 13 amino acids. Germline V gives CDR1 MRHNA, CDR2 SNTAGT. Unmatched junction bases numbered 4, after V lost 4 bases and J lost 5 bases. CDR3 residues: CASSAGGTYGYTF. DNA for the CDR3: TGTGCCAGCAGTGCAGGGGGGACATATGGCTACACCTTC.

The genes are TRBV29-1 and TRBJ1-4; D is ambiguous. Trimming took off 6 bases at V and 7 bases at J, with 15 bases between the two ends. From germline, CDR1 is SQVTM and CDR2 ANQGSEA. The length of the CDR3 is 13 residues. As DNA, the CDR3 is TGCAGCGTAAAGGAGGGCTGGAGTGAAAAACTGTTTTTT. Translated: CSVKEGWSEKLFF.

CDR3 nucleotides: TGCGCCAGCAGCCAGCGGGCCGGAGAGACCCAGTACTTC. Encoded protein: CASSQRAGETQYF. The genes are TRBV4-3 and TRBJ2-5, with D perhaps matching TRBD2 (5 bases). The V gene lost 3 bases and the J gene lost 4 bases, with 9 bases spanning the gap. The CDR3 sequence is 13 residues long. Germline V gives CDR1 LGHNA, CDR2 YSLEER.

The CDR3 loop is CASRVSGYNQPQHF. CDR3 in DNA: TGTGCCAGCAGGGTCAGCGGCTATAATCAGCCCCAGCATTTT. This rearrangement joins TRBV6-5 to TRBJ1-5; D call uncertain. CDR3 size: 14 residues. Germline-derived CDR1 and CDR2 are MNHEY and SVGAGI. Trimming cost V 6 bases and J 4 bases, with 13 bases left between them.

The rearrangement joins TRBV9 to TRBJ2-3, with TRBD1 identical over 8 bases. Germline CDR1 is SGDLS and CDR2 is YYNGEE. CDR3 size: 15 residues. The trim removed 4 bases at V and 0 bases at J, leaving 4 bases unmatched. Here the CDR3 DNA reads TGTGCCAGCAGCTCACGACAGGGGAGCACAGATACGCAGTATTTT. Protein sequence: CASSSRQGSTDTQYF.

This chain connects TRBV29-1 to TRBJ2-2; tentatively, D is TRBD1 (5 bases). Trimming removed 4 bases from V and 1 base from J, with 13 bases in between. The CDR3 totals 15 residues. Germline V gene lookup returns CDR1 SQVTM and CDR2 ANQGSEA. As DNA, the CDR3 is TGCAGCGTTGTAGGGCAGGGCCTGAACACCGGGGAGCTGTTTTTT. Translated, it gives CSVVGQGLNTGELFF.

The J gene is TRBJ2-3, the V gene TRBV18; 7 positions agree with TRBD1. The CDR3 covers 15 residues. Per the germline V gene, CDR1 is KGHSH and CDR2 is LQKENI. J lost 4 bases, V lost 8 bases, and 12 bases had no gene match. This CDR3 is CASRGTALQSDTQYF. The CDR3 coding sequence is TGTGCCAGCCGAGGGACAGCCCTTCAATCAGATACGCAGTATTTT.

The chain links TRBV20-1 to TRBJ1-5; the D is unclear. CDR1 DFQATT and CDR2 SNEGSKA come from the germline V gene (reference sequence). V lost 3 bases and J 3 bases, leaving 9 bases between the germline ends. The CDR3 is 13 amino acids. CDR3 protein: CSASSTVNQPQHF. CDR3 DNA: TGCAGTGCTAGTTCTACGGTCAATCAGCCCCAGCATTTT.

This chain joins TRBV15 and TRBJ2-5; no definite D call. Between the trimmed V and J ends, which lost 0 bases and 2 bases, there was a span of 10 bases. CDR1 is LNHNV and CDR2 is YYDKDF in the germline V gene (reference sequence). The CDR3 is 15 residues long. CDR3 nucleotides: TGTGCCACCAGCAGAGATCTTAGCCCGCAAGAGACCCAGTACTTC. This gives the protein CATSRDLSPQETQYF.

The count of this clone is one. CDR3 in amino acids: CASSLNAMGGYEQYF. The CDR3 bases are TGTGCCAGCAGTTTGAATGCGATGGGGGGCTACGAGCAGTACTTC. This rearrangement joins TRBV28 to TRBJ2-7; weak D call: TRBD2 (6 bases). This CDR3 comprises 15 residues. CDR1 and CDR2 (germline): MDHEN, SYDVKM. The V and J ends lost 3 bases and 3 bases respectively, with 15 bases between them.

This clone was seen a handful of times. This rearrangement joins TRBV19 to TRBJ2-1, with TRBD2 matching over 10 bases. CDR3 length: 15 residues. Germline lookup yields CDR1 LNHDA and CDR2 SQIVND (reference sequence). With 4 bases clipped from V and 8 bases from J, the junction kept 8 bases outside the gene matches. CDR3 sequence: CASSTQAGGRHEQFF. Written as DNA, the CDR3 is TGTGCCAGTAGTACCCAAGCGGGGGGGCGCCATGAGCAGTTCTTC.

This chain uses TRBV7-2 with TRBJ2-5; D is possibly TRBD1 (5 bases). The CDR3 has 13 residues. The germline V gene has CDR1 SGHTA and CDR2 FQGNSA. Trimming stripped 1 base from V and 9 bases from J, with 12 bases between. Here the CDR3 reads CASSLGGLGAQYF. CDR3 bases: TGTGCCAGCAGCTTAGGGGGCTTAGGGGCCCAGTACTTC.

The chain joins TRBV3-1 (or the pseudogene TRBV3-2) to TRBJ2-5, with TRBD1 matching 7 bases. From germline, CDR1 is LGHDT and CDR2 YNNKEL (reference sequence). Trimming removed 0 bases from V and 1 base from J; junction bases left unmatched: 5. This CDR3 has 16 residues. The CDR3 region is CASSQETGQVQETQYF. The CDR3 bases are TGTGCCAGCAGCCAAGAAACCGGACAGGTCCAAGAGACCCAGTACTTC.

V and J are TRBV15 and TRBJ2-1; 7 nucleotides match TRBD2. With V trimmed by 4 bases and J by 0 bases, 3 bases remained unmatched. There are 15 residues in the CDR3. Germline values: CDR1 LNHNV, CDR2 YYDKDF (reference sequence). The chain's CDR3 is CATSIRTSSYNEQFF. The CDR3 coding sequence is TGTGCCACCAGCATAAGGACTAGCTCCTACAATGAGCAGTTCTTC.

The V gene is TRBV15, the J gene TRBJ1-4; 7 positions match TRBD1. CDR3 size: 13 residues. CDR1 is LNHNV, CDR2 YYDKDF, per germline (reference sequence). Trimming at V came to 2 bases and at J to 12 bases, leaving 6 bases not matched to a gene. As DNA, the CDR3 is TGTGCCACCAGCAGACTTGACAGGGTAGAACTGTTTTTT. Encoded protein: CATSRLDRVELFF.

The V gene is TRBV7-9, the J gene TRBJ2-2; perhaps TRBD1 as D (5 bases). Germline CDR1 is SEHNR and CDR2 is FQNEAQ (reference sequence). V was clipped by 4 bases and J by 1 base, with 19 bases between them. This CDR3 spans 18 amino acids. This chain's CDR3 is CASSSPRSGQKNTGELFF. The CDR3 DNA is TGTGCCAGCAGCTCCCCACGGTCAGGGCAGAAGAACACCGGGGAGCTGTTTTTT.